The 22 T cell receptor beta chains given below trace back to one sample, sequenced in a study of early T cells in non-severe SARS-CoV-2 infection. TCRdb fed the 5' RACE reads into MiXCR, producing one record per CDR3 protein. The sample holds tens of thousands of distinct CDR3 sequences, around 10% seen once. The sequencing sample was made of whole blood. These receptors were obtained from an adult who was a healthcare worker with PCR-confirmed SARS-CoV-2 infection or an uninfected control (not recorded which).

This chain uses TRBV9 with TRBJ2-1, with 7 bases identical to TRBD1. The CDR3 covers 14 residues. The V gene's germline CDR1 is SGDLS and CDR2 YYNGEE. Trimming cost V 3 bases and J 2 bases; bases outside gene matches: 2. DNA for the CDR3: TGTGCCAGCAGCGACGGACAGGCCTACAATGAGCAGTTCTTC. It encodes CASSDGQAYNEQFF.

V gene TRBV6-1 combines with J gene TRBJ2-6; 8 nucleotides match TRBD1. V shed 5 bases and J 1 base; nucleotides not matched to a gene: 4. The CDR3 spans 16 residues. CDR1 is MNHNS, CDR2 SASEGT, per germline. The DNA for the CDR3 is TGTGCCAGCAGTCAGGGGGCCCAATCTGGGGCCAACGTCCTGACTTTC. Translating it yields CASSQGAQSGANVLTF.

This clonotype was detected ten times or more. J is TRBJ2-7 and V is TRBV15; D might be TRBD1 (6 bases). Germline CDR1 and CDR2: LNHNV and YYDKDF (reference sequence). This CDR3 comprises 17 residues. The V end was cut by 0 bases, the J end by 2 bases, with 17 bases between. The CDR3 protein is CATSRDLYGDNAYEQYF. CDR3 DNA sequence: TGTGCCACCAGCAGAGATCTCTACGGGGACAATGCCTACGAGCAGTACTTC.

The table lists this clonotype with a few counts. The gene calls are TRBV12-5 and TRBJ2-3, with D maybe TRBD2 (6 bases). The ends were cut back, 7 bases at V and 1 base at J, with 12 bases in the middle. This CDR3 is built from 14 residues. Germline V gives CDR1 LGHNT, CDR2 FRNRAP. The CDR3, as DNA: TGTGCTAGTGCCCGGTGGGGGGGCACAGATACGCAGTATTTT. As protein: CASARWGGTDTQYF. The full variable domain, in which reference TRBV12-5 and TRBJ2-3 provide the parts outside the CDR3, is DARVTQTPRHKVTEMGQEVTMRCQPILGHNTVFWYRQTMMQGLELLAYFRNRAPLDDSGMPKDRFSAEMPDATLATLKIQPSEPRDSAVYFCASARWGGTDTQYFGPGTRLTVL.

The V and J genes are TRBV12-3 or TRBV12-4 and TRBJ2-1, with no clear D. With 7 bases removed from V and 6 bases from J, the gap between germline ends came to 7 bases. CDR3 length: 11 residues. The DNA of the CDR3 is TGTGCCAGCAACCCCCCCAATGAGCAGTTCTTC. It codes for CASNPPNEQFF.

Only a few counts were recorded for this clonotype. V is TRBV12-5 and J is TRBJ2-1; 8 bases line up with TRBD1. Germline loops: CDR1 LGHNT, CDR2 FRNRAP. V shed 1 base, J shed 9 bases, and the junction held 17 bases outside the gene matches. This CDR3 has 18 residues. In DNA form, the CDR3 reads TGTGCTAGTGGTTTGGGACAGGGGCGCGTTATAGTGACCAGTGAGCAGTTCTTC. Amino acid sequence: CASGLGQGRVIVTSEQFF. Variable domain in full (rest from reference TRBV12-5 and TRBJ2-1): DARVTQTPRHKVTEMGQEVTMRCQPILGHNTVFWYRQTMMQGLELLAYFRNRAPLDDSGMPKDRFSAEMPDATLATLKIQPSEPRDSAVYFCASGLGQGRVIVTSEQFFGPGTRLTVL.

The chain carries TRBV20-1 and TRBJ2-5, with 12 nucleotides matching TRBD2. Trimming took 4 bases from V and 1 from J; bases not matched to a gene: 4. Germline V gene data show CDR1 as DFQATT and CDR2 as SNEGSKA (reference sequence). The CDR3 sequence is 15 residues long. CDR3 in DNA: TGCAGTGCTAAACGACTAGCGGGGGTCCAAGAGACCCAGTACTTC. This encodes CSAKRLAGVQETQYF.

The CDR3 is CASSLHGPYEQYF. Written as DNA, the CDR3 is TGTGCCAGCAGTCTCCACGGTCCCTACGAGCAGTACTTC. The rearrangement links TRBV28 to TRBJ2-7; D gene unclear. V gave up 5 bases and J gave up 2 bases, with 10 bases separating them. Per germline, CDR1 MDHEN and CDR2 SYDVKM. This CDR3 has 13 amino acids.

This clonotype was picked up a small number of times. The genes are TRBV2 and TRBJ2-2, with D hard to call. This CDR3 is built from 14 residues. The V and J ends lost 3 bases and 2 bases respectively, with 7 bases between them. Germline V gene sequence: CDR1 SNHLY, CDR2 FYNNEI. In nucleotides, the CDR3 is TGTGCCAGCAGTGACCCCAGAAACACCGGGGAGCTGTTTTTT. Amino acids: CASSDPRNTGELFF.

This clonotype was picked up a small number of times. The genes are TRBV18 and TRBJ2-6; 9 bases match TRBD1. Germline V gene sequence: CDR1 KGHSH, CDR2 LQKENI. This CDR3 spans 20 amino acids. Trimming cost V 2 bases and J 0 bases; bases outside gene matches: 11. CDR3 sequence reads: CASSPISQGALNSGANVLTF. CDR3 nucleotides: TGTGCCAGCTCACCAATTTCACAGGGGGCACTTAACTCTGGGGCCAACGTCCTGACTTTC.

This clonotype has just a few counts. The chain uses TRBV6-2 or TRBV6-3 and TRBJ1-2, with D tentatively TRBD1 (6 bases). Germline V gene lookup returns CDR1 MNHEY and CDR2 SVGEGT. This CDR3 spans 17 amino acids. Trimming stripped 2 bases from V and 0 bases from J, with 16 bases between. The CDR3: CASSYPPGTPANYGYTF. The CDR3 DNA sequence: TGTGCCAGCAGTTACCCTCCAGGGACACCTGCTAACTATGGCTACACCTTC.

The V gene is TRBV3-1, the J gene TRBJ1-4; TRBD1 aligns across 10 bases. Trimming at V came to 1 base and at J to 8 bases, leaving 10 bases not matched to a gene. Germline V lookup: CDR1 LGHDT, CDR2 YNNKEL (reference sequence). The CDR3 length is 17 residues. The CDR3 spells CASSQGPRQGAEEKLFF. The CDR3 nucleotides are TGTGCCAGCAGCCAAGGGCCCCGACAGGGGGCCGAGGAAAAACTGTTTTTT.

The genes are TRBV20-1 and TRBJ2-1; 9 positions match TRBD2. The CDR3 sequence is 15 residues long. Germline trimming cut 6 bases from V and 2 bases from J; bases unmatched to any gene: 8. CDR1 and CDR2 (germline): DFQATT, SNEGSKA (reference sequence). CDR3: CSAPMTSGPYNEQFF. Written as DNA, the CDR3 is TGCAGTGCCCCGATGACTAGCGGCCCCTACAATGAGCAGTTCTTC.

This clonotype was counted a few times. This rearrangement joins TRBV12-3 or TRBV12-4 to TRBJ2-1, with 8 bases fitting TRBD2. Losses at the gene ends were 6 bases for V and 5 bases for J; bases not matched to a gene: 9. The CDR3 has 15 residues. This CDR3 is CASRAERGRNNEQFF. The CDR3, as DNA: TGTGCCAGCAGAGCCGAGCGGGGGAGGAACAATGAGCAGTTCTTC.

This clonotype was recorded a few times. This rearrangement joins TRBV11-3 to TRBJ2-1; 9 bases are a match to TRBD1. The germline CDR1 and CDR2 sequences are SGHNT and YENEEA. The CDR3 length is 16 residues. The J segment lost 4 bases and the V segment lost 1 base, leaving 5 bases of the junction unmatched. CDR3 region: CASSLGGTGRYNEQFF. Here the CDR3 DNA reads TGTGCCAGCAGCTTAGGGGGGACAGGGCGTTACAATGAGCAGTTCTTC.

A few counts support this clonotype. V is TRBV9 and J is TRBJ2-3; 7 bases are a match to TRBD2. With V trimmed by 1 base and J by 0 bases, 5 bases remained unmatched. The CDR3 totals 16 residues. Germline V gene lookup returns CDR1 SGDLS and CDR2 YYNGEE. The CDR3 protein is CASSVHPAGSTDTQYF. CDR3 nucleotide sequence: TGTGCCAGCAGCGTACACCCAGCGGGGAGCACAGATACGCAGTATTTT.

This clonotype was detected a few times. The chain is built from TRBV20-1 and TRBJ2-1; 7 bases line up with TRBD2. The germline V gene has CDR1 DFQATT and CDR2 SNEGSKA (reference sequence). With 4 bases clipped from V and 8 bases from J, the junction kept 5 bases outside the gene matches. This CDR3 comprises 12 residues. CDR3 sequence: CSATKAGHEQFF. The CDR3 bases are TGCAGTGCTACCAAAGCGGGGCATGAGCAGTTCTTC.

This clonotype showed up just a few times. The chain joins TRBV6-5 to TRBJ1-2; TRBD1 matches at 10 bases. J lost 5 bases, V lost 6 bases, and 6 bases had no gene match. This CDR3 has 14 amino acids. Germline V gives CDR1 MNHEY, CDR2 SVGAGI. The CDR3 DNA reads as TGTGCCAGCAGGCTGGACAGGGGGGGATATGGCTACACCTTC. Protein product: CASRLDRGGYGYTF.

This clonotype was counted only a few times. The rearrangement uses TRBV5-1 and TRBJ2-1; maybe TRBD1 (6 bases). The germline V gene has CDR1 SGHRS and CDR2 YFSETQ. The germline V and J ends were trimmed by 2 bases and 8 bases, with 17 bases remaining between them. The CDR3 sequence is 15 residues long. The CDR3 sequence: CASSLGQGQFHEQFF. The CDR3 DNA reads TGCGCCAGCAGCTTAGGGCAGGGGCAGTTTCATGAGCAGTTCTTC.

This clonotype appeared many times. This chain uses TRBV11-3 with TRBJ2-1; TRBD2 agrees at 11 bases. The CDR3 contains 16 residues. CDR1 and CDR2 from the germline V gene are SGHNT and YENEEA. V was pared by 5 bases and J by 7 bases, with 10 bases of the junction left unmatched. The CDR3 region is CASSRIAGGPRNEQFF. CDR3 sequence (DNA): TGTGCCAGCAGCCGGATAGCGGGAGGGCCGAGGAATGAGCAGTTCTTC.

This clonotype occurred a few times. This chain connects TRBV6-1 to TRBJ1-2; the D gene is possibly TRBD1 (6 bases). CDR1 MNHNS and CDR2 SASEGT come from the germline V gene. V was cut by 0 bases and J by 0 bases, with 11 bases left in between. This CDR3 region has 16 residues. The CDR3 DNA reads TGTGCCAGCAGTGAAGCGCCCAAGGGGGCTAACTATGGCTACACCTTC. Protein sequence: CASSEAPKGANYGYTF.

The chain combines TRBV6-2 or TRBV6-3 with TRBJ1-1; D not resolved. CDR1 MNHEY and CDR2 SVGEGT come from the germline V gene. The V end lost 7 bases, the J end lost 1 base, and 13 bases lay between the germline ends. This CDR3 has 14 amino acids. The CDR3 sequence is CASTVNLRNTEAFF. In DNA form, the CDR3 reads TGTGCCAGCACTGTAAACTTAAGGAACACTGAAGCTTTCTTT.